The 21 T cell receptor beta chains reported below all come from one sample, sequenced in a study of glioma-infiltrating T cells after dendritic cell vaccination (dated by TCRdb to the mid-2010s). The protocol used for the library was the immunoSEQ multiplex PCR assay. TCRdb's version of the immuneACCESS table is confined to in-frame rearrangements and falls short of the full clone set. An unresolved V gene accounts for under half of the shortfall where checked; the remainder is of unknown origin. The sample table lists fewer than 110,000 clones, roughly 79% of them with a count of one. The top ten constitute roughly 12% of the sample. The source material was blood, sampled before dendritic cell vaccination. The receptor source for this set is a human donor with glioblastoma.

The chain links TRBV4-1 to TRBJ1-5, with 8 bases lining up with TRBD1. V lost 1 base and J lost 4; bases outside the gene matches: 3. CDR3 length: 15 amino acids. Germline V gene data show CDR1 as MGHRA and CDR2 as YSYEKL. CDR3 in amino acids: CASSQGQGWNQPQHF. For the CDR3, the DNA is TGCGCCAGCAGCCAAGGACAGGGGTGGAATCAGCCCCAGCATTTT.

This clone is termed medium-sized. V gene TRBV5-6 combines with J gene TRBJ2-7; TRBD1 is a possible D gene (5 bases). In germline, CDR1 is SGHDT, CDR2 YYEEEE. Trimming removed 0 bases from V and 3 bases from J, with 16 bases in between. The CDR3 is 16 residues long. The CDR3 region is CASSLARQGAGYEQYF. The CDR3 nucleotides read TGTGCCAGCAGCTTGGCTCGGCAGGGTGCCGGCTACGAGCAGTACTTC.

V gene TRBV6-1 combines with J gene TRBJ1-2, with 9 bases lining up with TRBD1. The V gene's germline CDR1 is MNHNS and CDR2 SASEGT. With 5 bases clipped from V and 6 bases from J, the junction kept 7 bases outside the gene matches. The CDR3 sequence is 14 residues long. The CDR3 protein is CASSNNHRGHGYTF. The CDR3 nucleotides are TGTGCCAGCAGTAACAACCACAGGGGGCATGGCTACACCTTC.

The chain combines TRBV6-1 with TRBJ2-7; D perhaps matches TRBD2 (6 bases). V was shortened by 2 bases and J by 3 bases, with 8 bases between the two germline ends. The CDR3 is 13 amino acids. Germline-derived CDR1 and CDR2 are MNHNS and SASEGT. This chain's CDR3 is CASSEYGGYEQYF. Written as DNA, the CDR3 is TGTGCCAGCAGTGAATACGGGGGCTACGAGCAGTACTTC.

The rearrangement uses TRBV5-1 and TRBJ2-3; 8 bases map to TRBD2. Germline V gene sequence: CDR1 SGHRS, CDR2 YFSETQ. This CDR3 spans 16 amino acids. After removal of 2 bases from V and 6 bases from J, the junction contained 11 bases not matched to a gene. The CDR3 spells CASSFDSGAMADTQYF. In DNA, the CDR3 is TGCGCCAGCAGCTTCGATAGCGGGGCCATGGCGGATACGCAGTATTTT.

Here the CDR3 reads CAWSEEGDSNQPQHF. The CDR3, as DNA: TGTGCCTGGAGTGAAGAGGGGGATAGCAATCAGCCCCAGCATTTT. This sequence joins TRBV30 and TRBJ1-5; tentatively, D is TRBD1 (6 bases). The CDR3 runs 15 residues. Trimming left V 1 base short and J 0 bases short, with 10 bases between. Germline V gene sequence: CDR1 GTSNPN, CDR2 SVGIG (reference sequence).

A remark on this clone: This is likely a read error, given that the CDR3 carries no conserved phenylalanine or tryptophan at its end. It is unclear where the CDR3 begins or ends on the DNA, so no DNA is shown, and the CDR3 is as TCRdb lists it. The chain combines TRBV6-5 with TRBJ2-3; TRBD1 is the table's D call and was not checked against the DNA. From germline, CDR1 is MNHEY and CDR2 SVGAGI. Including both end residues, the CDR3 is 11 amino acids long. CDR3 region: CATAQGPIAYL.

This chain links TRBV7-3 with TRBJ2-2, with D possibly being TRBD1 (6 bases). Germline V lookup: CDR1 SGHTA, CDR2 FQGTGA. V was trimmed by 6 bases and J by 2 bases, leaving 19 bases between them. CDR3 length equals 17 residues. CDR3 amino acids: CASSPGTYARNTGELFF. In nucleotides, the CDR3 is TGTGCCAGCAGTCCCGGGACATACGCTCGAAACACCGGGGAGCTGTTTTTT.

A note on this clone: Other DNA sequences in this specimen translate into the identical CDR3. The rearrangement uses TRBV12-5 and TRBJ2-3; TRBD1 aligns across 12 bases. V shed 5 bases and J 4 bases; nucleotides not matched to a gene: 4. The CDR3 is 15 residues long. Per germline, CDR1 LGHNT and CDR2 FRNRAP. The CDR3 DNA follows: TGTGCTAGTGGTACCGGGACAGGGGGCCCAGATACGCAGTATTTT. It is translated as CASGTGTGGPDTQYF.

The chain combines TRBV10-1 with TRBJ2-5; 7 nucleotides line up with TRBD2. V was clipped by 0 bases and J by 4 bases; unmatched bases: 8. Germline CDR1 reads WNHNN; CDR2 reads SYGVQD (reference sequence). The length of the CDR3 is 16 residues. The CDR3 region is CASSESASSGRETQYF. The CDR3 nucleotides are TGCGCCAGCAGTGAGTCGGCTTCTAGCGGTCGAGAGACCCAGTACTTC.

The chain recombines TRBV11-2 with TRBJ2-7; 8 bases fit TRBD1. Germline CDR1 and CDR2: SGHAT and FQNNGV. The CDR3 runs to 14 residues. With V trimmed by 5 bases and J by 5 bases, 8 bases remained unmatched. CDR3 bases: TGTGCCAGCAGCACCGAGGACAGGGCCCACGAGCAGTACTTC. It is translated as CASSTEDRAHEQYF.

The CDR3 loop reads CASSPTSSEQFF. The CDR3 nucleotides read TGTGCCAGCAGCCCTACTAGTTCTGAGCAGTTCTTC. The V and J genes are TRBV9 and TRBJ2-1, with D perhaps TRBD2 (5 bases). V lost 4 bases, J lost 9 bases, and 11 bases lay in between. The CDR3 consists of 12 residues. In germline, CDR1 is SGDLS, CDR2 YYNGEE.

This clone occurred a few times. The chain employs TRBV5-1 and TRBJ2-5; 14 bases agree with TRBD2. The germline gives CDR1 SGHRS, CDR2 YFSETQ. The CDR3 is made up of 16 amino acids. The J segment lost 2 bases and the V segment lost 6 bases, leaving 6 bases of the junction unmatched. DNA of the CDR3: TGCGCCAGCACCGGGACTAGCGGGGGAATTCAAGAGACCCAGTACTTC. It specifies CASTGTSGGIQETQYF.

This clone appeared a single time. The CDR3 DNA is TGTGCCAGCAGCCCACAGGGCGGGGAGCTGTTTTTT. Its protein is CASSPQGGELFF. The chain joins TRBV5-4 to TRBJ2-2, with D tentatively TRBD1 (6 bases). Trimming stripped 4 bases from V and 7 bases from J, with 8 bases between. CDR1 and CDR2 (germline): SGHNT, YYREEE (reference sequence). CDR3 length: 12 amino acids.

The CDR3 sequence is CASGLVRGMNTEAFF. The CDR3 region has the DNA TGTGCTAGTGGTTTGGTGCGGGGGATGAACACTGAAGCTTTCTTT. The genes are TRBV12-5 and TRBJ1-1; possibly TRBD1 for D (5 bases). Germline lookup yields CDR1 LGHNT and CDR2 FRNRAP. The CDR3 runs 15 residues. Trimming took 0 bases from V and 0 from J, leaving 8 bases between them.

The rearrangement joins TRBV5-1 to TRBJ1-1; D call uncertain. The CDR3 is 15 amino acids. Trimming shortened V by 0 bases and J by 1 base, and 10 bases separated the two germline ends. Looked up from germline, CDR1 is SGHRS and CDR2 is YFSETQ. CDR3 DNA: TGCGCCAGCAGCTTGGGTGGCCTCTCGAACACTGAAGCTTTCTTT. Encoded protein: CASSLGGLSNTEAFF.

The chain is built from TRBV5-1 and TRBJ1-1, with a tentative D call TRBD1 (5 bases). V lost 0 bases and J lost 4, with 7 bases in between. CDR3 length equals 13 residues. CDR1 is SGHRS and CDR2 is YFSETQ in the germline V gene. The CDR3 here is CASSLGQPTEAFF. DNA for the CDR3: TGCGCCAGCAGCTTGGGACAGCCCACTGAAGCTTTCTTT. The variable domain in full, completed from reference TRBV5-1 and TRBJ1-1, reads KAGVTQTPRYLIKTRGQQVTLSCSPISGHRSVSWYQQTPGQGLQFLFEYFSETQRNKGNFPGRFSGRQFSNSRSEMNVSTLELGDSALYLCASSLGQPTEAFFGQGTRLTVV.

The chain recombines TRBV25-1 with TRBJ1-4, with 7 bases that match TRBD1. V was clipped by 6 bases and J by 7 bases; unmatched bases: 14. The germline V gene encodes CDR1 MGHDK and CDR2 SYGVNS. The CDR3 totals 16 residues. This CDR3 is CASSGWSRTGGEKLFF. CDR3 sequence (DNA): TGTGCCAGCAGCGGGTGGTCCAGGACAGGAGGTGAAAAACTGTTTTTT.

This clone was counted between two and nine times. The V call is TRBV6-5, the J call TRBJ1-6; no clear D. This CDR3 is built from 15 residues. V was shortened by 7 bases and J by 5 bases, with 15 bases between the two germline ends. CDR1 is MNHEY and CDR2 is SVGAGI in the germline V gene. The CDR3 is CASTPAGGDNSPLHF. The CDR3 DNA reads TGTGCCAGCACTCCAGCAGGCGGGGATAATTCACCCCTCCACTTT.

This sequence joins TRBV12-5 and TRBJ2-2; 9 bases agree with TRBD2. Losses at the gene ends were 3 bases for V and 7 bases for J; bases not matched to a gene: 6. The CDR3 is 15 amino acids. Germline CDR1 LGHNT, CDR2 FRNRAP. CDR3 sequence: CASGLQAGGIGELFF. CDR3 sequence (DNA): TGTGCTAGTGGTTTACAAGCGGGGGGAATCGGGGAGCTGTTTTTT.

This sequence joins TRBV9 and TRBJ1-4; D may be TRBD1 (5 bases). The CDR3 extends over 16 amino acids. V lost 8 bases and J lost 3, with 20 bases in between. The germline gives CDR1 SGDLS, CDR2 YYNGEE. The CDR3 loop is CARIRQNGFSNEKLFF. CDR3 sequence (DNA): TGTGCCAGAATCCGACAGAACGGTTTTTCTAATGAAAAACTGTTTTTT.